The 25 T cell receptor beta chains in this list originate from one sample, sequenced in a study of blood T cell repertoires in COVID-19. The data were produced by immunoSEQ multiplex PCR, yet TCRdb's version contains in-frame clones alone and is incomplete. The table includes about 300,000 clones, 80% to 90% detected once. Material for sequencing was PBMCs or T cells enriched from blood (not recorded which). Receptors were obtained from a man aged 30 to 39 who had recovered from COVID-19.

This clone is a singleton in its sample. The chain is built from TRBV9 and TRBJ2-2; 10 nucleotides agree with TRBD1. J lost 5 bases, V lost 7 bases, and 5 bases had no gene match. Germline loops: CDR1 SGDLS, CDR2 YYNGEE. This CDR3 has 14 amino acids. This chain's CDR3 is CASRDRGETGELFF. The CDR3 DNA follows: TGTGCCAGCCGGGACAGGGGCGAAACCGGGGAGCTGTTTTTT. The variable domain in full, completed from reference TRBV9 and TRBJ2-2, reads DSGVTQTPKHLITATGQRVTLRCSPRSGDLSVYWYQQSLDQGLQFLIQYYNGEERAKGNILERFSAQQFPDLHSELNLSSLELGDSALYFCASRDRGETGELFFGEGSRLTVL.

The chain uses TRBV5-1 and TRBJ2-5; maybe TRBD2 (7 bases). This CDR3 comprises 15 residues. Trimming removed 4 bases from V and 3 bases from J, with 16 bases in between. In germline, CDR1 is SGHRS, CDR2 YFSETQ. The CDR3 reads CASSNGLGGEETQYF. For the CDR3, the DNA is TGCGCCAGCAGCAACGGACTAGGGGGGGAAGAGACCCAGTACTTC.

The CDR3: CASQGWAGLYGYTF. For the CDR3, the DNA is TGTGCCAGCCAAGGTTGGGCAGGGCTCTATGGCTACACCTTC. This chain joins TRBV6-5 and TRBJ1-2, with D tentatively TRBD1 (5 bases). V lost 8 bases and J lost 4, with 17 bases in between. CDR1 and CDR2 (germline): MNHEY, SVGAGI. The CDR3 totals 14 residues.

The table lists this clone with a count of one. The CDR3 is CASSSSGTGSPYNSPLHF. CDR3 DNA: TGTGCCAGCAGCTCTTCCGGGACAGGGAGTCCCTATAATTCACCCCTCCACTTT. The rearrangement links TRBV7-6 to TRBJ1-6; TRBD1 matches at 9 bases. The CDR3 has 18 amino acids. Per the germline V gene, CDR1 is SGHVS and CDR2 is FNYEAQ. The V and J ends lost 4 bases and 2 bases, in that order; junction bases with no gene match: 9.

This chain uses TRBV29-1 with TRBJ2-3; D not certain. CDR1 and CDR2 (germline): SQVTM, ANQGSEA. The CDR3 is made up of 15 amino acids. V was pared by 3 bases and J by 2 bases, with 15 bases between. This CDR3 reads CSVDLGPLPTDTQYF. The CDR3 DNA sequence: TGCAGCGTTGATTTGGGCCCGCTCCCCACAGATACGCAGTATTTT.

The gene calls are TRBV2 and TRBJ1-1, with D maybe TRBD1 (5 bases). CDR3 length equals 12 residues. CDR1 SNHLY and CDR2 FYNNEI come from the germline V gene. The V and J ends lost 8 bases and 3 bases respectively, with 10 bases between them. CDR3 loop: CASRQWDTEAFF. Written as DNA, the CDR3 is TGTGCCAGCCGACAGTGGGACACTGAAGCTTTCTTT.

The chain links TRBV5-1 to TRBJ2-2; 7 bases are a match to TRBD1. CDR3 length: 15 amino acids. V trimming: 1 base; J trimming: 5 bases; junction bases outside the gene matches: 5. Germline CDR1 and CDR2: SGHRS and YFSETQ. CDR3 amino acids: CASSLRQGRTGELFF. CDR3 DNA: TGCGCCAGCAGCTTGCGACAGGGTAGGACCGGGGAGCTGTTTTTT.

The chain employs TRBV15 and TRBJ1-1; no reliable D call. The CDR3 has 11 amino acids. The germline V and J ends were trimmed by 1 base and 7 bases, with 4 bases remaining between them. The germline CDR1 and CDR2 sequences are LNHNV and YYDKDF (reference sequence). In DNA, the CDR3 is TGTGCCACCAGCAGAGTCAATGAAGCTTTCTTT. Its translation is CATSRVNEAFF.

This chain connects TRBV4-3 to TRBJ2-7; TRBD1 matches at 11 bases. Per germline, CDR1 LGHNA and CDR2 YSLEER. The CDR3 runs to 16 residues. V was pared by 1 base and J by 3 bases, with 5 bases of the junction left unmatched. The CDR3 region is CASSQATGTGGYEQYF. The CDR3 DNA is TGCGCCAGCAGCCAAGCAACCGGGACAGGGGGCTACGAGCAGTACTTC.

In its sample, this clone was seen once. V usage is TRBV4-3 and J usage is TRBJ1-2, with TRBD1 as a possible D gene (5 bases). CDR3 length equals 18 residues. V lost 1 base to trimming and J lost 5 bases, with 23 bases between them. Germline-derived CDR1 and CDR2 are LGHNA and YSLEER. CDR3 DNA: TGCGCCAGCAGCCAAGCTTTGAAAGGCTGGGGCCCGGATTATGGCTACACCTTC. Protein product: CASSQALKGWGPDYGYTF.

The chain joins TRBV4-2 to TRBJ2-5, with D maybe TRBD2 (6 bases). Trimming pared 4 bases from V and 4 bases from J, leaving 19 bases between. The CDR3 consists of 16 residues. Germline values: CDR1 LGHNA, CDR2 YNFKEQ. This chain's CDR3 is CASSRGRGGVGETQYF. CDR3 coding DNA: TGTGCCAGCAGCCGCGGAAGGGGCGGGGTGGGAGAGACCCAGTACTTC.

The chain carries TRBV27 and TRBJ2-5; weak D call: TRBD1 (6 bases). Trimming took off 7 bases at V and 3 bases at J, with 18 bases between the two ends. The CDR3 runs to 15 residues. The germline gives CDR1 MNHEY, CDR2 SMNVEV (reference sequence). CDR3 coding DNA: TGTGCCAGCAAAGAAAAGGGACAAGAGAAAGAGACCCAGTACTTC. It is translated as CASKEKGQEKETQYF.

V is TRBV19 and J is TRBJ2-7; TRBD1 aligns across 8 bases. Germline CDR1 is LNHDA and CDR2 is SQIVND (reference sequence). The V segment lost 5 bases and the J segment 3 bases; nucleotides outside the gene matches: 3. The CDR3 spans 13 residues. CDR3 in DNA: TGTGCCAGTAGTCGCGGGACAGGCTACGAGCAGTACTTC. This codes for CASSRGTGYEQYF.

CDR3 sequence (DNA): TGCGCCAGCAGCCCCCCCCCGCGGGGGGTCACAGATACGCAGTATTTT. This translates into CASSPPPRGVTDTQYF. The chain employs TRBV5-1 and TRBJ2-3; 8 nucleotides line up with TRBD2. This CDR3 has 16 residues. After removal of 4 bases from V and 2 bases from J, the junction contained 9 bases not matched to a gene. Per the germline V gene, CDR1 is SGHRS and CDR2 is YFSETQ.

The chain employs TRBV19 and TRBJ2-3, with 11 positions matching TRBD1. Germline loops: CDR1 LNHDA, CDR2 SQIVND (reference sequence). This CDR3 comprises 13 residues. After removal of 9 bases from V and 4 bases from J, the junction contained 3 bases not matched to a gene. This CDR3 reads CASGDRGSDTQYF. CDR3 DNA: TGTGCCAGCGGGGACAGGGGGTCAGATACGCAGTATTTT.

This chain links TRBV18 with TRBJ2-5; D not certain. The germline gives CDR1 KGHSH, CDR2 LQKENI. The CDR3 covers 14 residues. Trimming pared 0 bases from V and 5 bases from J, leaving 10 bases between. As DNA, the CDR3 is TGTGCCAGCTCACCACCGAGTAATCGGGAGACCCAGTACTTC. Its protein is CASSPPSNRETQYF.

In this sample, this clone turned up once. The chain carries TRBV7-3 and TRBJ2-2; no reliable D call. The CDR3 contains 12 residues. Germline assignment: CDR1 SGHTA and CDR2 FQGTGA. Deletions cut 5 bases from V and 7 bases from J, with 8 bases between. CDR3: CASSVRDGELFF. In DNA form, the CDR3 reads TGTGCCAGCAGCGTTAGAGACGGGGAGCTGTTTTTT.

The rearrangement links TRBV2 to TRBJ2-1; D is possibly TRBD2 (6 bases). Between the trimmed V and J ends, which lost 7 bases and 0 bases, there was a span of 7 bases. Germline V gives CDR1 SNHLY, CDR2 FYNNEI. CDR3 length equals 13 residues. The CDR3 spells CASKDYSYNEQFF. In nucleotides, the CDR3 is TGTGCCAGCAAGGACTACTCCTACAATGAGCAGTTCTTC.

The rearrangement uses TRBV2 and TRBJ2-7; 13 bases fit TRBD2. CDR3 length equals 15 residues. The germline CDR1 and CDR2 sequences are SNHLY and FYNNEI. Losses at the gene ends were 5 bases for V and 4 bases for J; bases not matched to a gene: 5. In DNA, the CDR3 is TGTGCCAGCAGTAAGACTAGCGGGGGGTCATACGAGCAGTACTTC. Protein: CASSKTSGGSYEQYF.

V is TRBV2 and J is TRBJ2-7, with 11 bases fitting TRBD2. The junction had 3 bases not matched to a gene; V was cut back by 6 bases and J by 2 bases. There are 14 residues in the CDR3. Germline loops: CDR1 SNHLY, CDR2 FYNNEI. Here the CDR3 reads CASRGLAVTYEQYF. DNA of the CDR3: TGTGCCAGCAGGGGACTAGCGGTAACCTACGAGCAGTACTTC.

The chain recombines TRBV5-1 with TRBJ2-1; 11 bases map to TRBD2. Per germline, CDR1 SGHRS and CDR2 YFSETQ. The CDR3 consists of 15 residues. V gave up 6 bases and J gave up 9 bases; unmatched junction bases: 11. The DNA for the CDR3 is TGCGCCAGCAACGGGGCTAGCGGGGGGTCGGTTGAGCAGTTCTTC. Residues: CASNGASGGSVEQFF. Looking up the rest from reference TRBV5-1 and TRBJ2-1 gives the full variable domain: KAGVTQTPRYLIKTRGQQVTLSCSPISGHRSVSWYQQTPGQGLQFLFEYFSETQRNKGNFPGRFSGRQFSNSRSEMNVSTLELGDSALYLCASNGASGGSVEQFFGPGTRLTVL.

The CDR3: CASSDRNQPQHF. The CDR3 coding sequence is TGTGCCAGCAGTGACAGGAATCAGCCCCAGCATTTT. The rearrangement links TRBV6-2 or TRBV6-3 to TRBJ1-5, with a tentative D call TRBD1 (6 bases). The ends were cut back, 5 bases at V and 4 bases at J, with 6 bases in the middle. The CDR3 has 12 amino acids. The germline gives CDR1 MNHEY, CDR2 SVGEGT.

The chain links TRBV7-9 to TRBJ1-1; D unresolved. The CDR3 totals 14 residues. Per the germline V gene, CDR1 is SEHNR and CDR2 is FQNEAQ (reference sequence). Trimming left V 1 base short and J 3 bases short, with 9 bases between. The CDR3 is CASSLGGADTEAFF. The DNA of the CDR3 is TGTGCCAGCAGCTTAGGGGGAGCGGACACTGAAGCTTTCTTT.

V is TRBV7-2 and J is TRBJ1-2; unclear D gene. Germline V CDR1 and CDR2: SGHTA, FQGNSA. The CDR3 loop spans 12 amino acids. The V end lost 2 bases, the J end lost 7 bases, and 8 bases lay between the germline ends. DNA of the CDR3: TGTGCCAGCAGCTTAATGAGGGCTGGCTACACCTTC. Translating gives CASSLMRAGYTF. Full variable domain (remainder filled in from reference TRBV7-2 and TRBJ1-2): GAGVSQSPSNKVTEKGKDVELRCDPISGHTALYWYRQSLGQGLEFLIYFQGNSAPDKSGLPSDRFSAERTGGSVSTLTIQRTQQEDSAVYLCASSLMRAGYTFGSGTRLTVV.

The rearrangement links TRBV4-2 to TRBJ1-1; 8 bases are a match to TRBD1. The CDR3 runs 12 residues. V dropped 3 bases and J dropped 11; count of bases not matched to a gene: 5. CDR1 LGHNA and CDR2 YNFKEQ come from the germline V gene. In DNA, the CDR3 is TGTGCCAGCAGCCAGGACAGGGTCCGGGCTTTCTTT. This sequence encodes CASSQDRVRAFF.